This is a list of T cell receptor beta chains from one sample in a study of blood T cell repertoires in COVID-19. The method was immunoSEQ multiplex PCR; TCRdb's version includes in-frame clones alone and lacks a portion of them. The sample comprises about 150,000 clones, 85% to 90% of which are singletons, and about 3.2% rests with the top ten. The sequencing sample was made of peripheral blood. Every receptor here comes from a man aged 55 to 70 with active or convalescent COVID-19. The CDR3 runs from the conserved cysteine through the conserved F or W. The D gene is left open where the match is weak. Where a row states a size, it is once, few, many or the class of an expanded clone; other rows omit it.

cdr3_length: 13; d_call: TRBD1; j_call: TRBJ1-1; clone_size: once; v_call: TRBV2; cdr3_aa: CASTPGQYTEAFF; cdr3_nt: TGTGCCAGCACTCCGGGACAGTACACTGAAGCTTTCTTT
cdr3_length: 13; d_call: .; j_call: TRBJ2-6; clone_size: .; v_call: TRBV4-2; cdr3_aa: CASSQVRSGSLTF; cdr3_nt: TGTGCCAGCAGCCAAGTTAGGTCGGGGTCCCTGACTTTC
cdr3_length: 16; d_call: TRBD1; j_call: TRBJ2-7; clone_size: .; v_call: TRBV19; cdr3_aa: CASSTGWTGSSYEQYF; cdr3_nt: TGTGCCAGTAGCACTGGCTGGACAGGGAGCTCCTACGAGCAGTACTTC
cdr3_length: 22; d_call: TRBD1; j_call: TRBJ1-6; clone_size: .; v_call: TRBV6-6; cdr3_aa: CASSPDRAVSGRRSSYNSPLHF; cdr3_nt: TGTGCCAGCAGTCCCGACAGGGCTGTCTCCGGGAGACGAAGCTCCTATAATTCACCCCTCCACTTT
cdr3_length: 15; d_call: TRBD2; j_call: TRBJ2-3; clone_size: .; v_call: TRBV4-3; cdr3_aa: CASSQGLAGADTQYF; cdr3_nt: TGCGCCAGCAGCCAAGGTCTAGCGGGGGCAGATACGCAGTATTTT
cdr3_length: 16; d_call: TRBD1; j_call: TRBJ1-5; clone_size: .; v_call: TRBV5-1; cdr3_aa: CASSPVQDRADQPQHF; cdr3_nt: TGCGCCAGCAGCCCAGTACAGGACAGGGCTGACCAGCCCCAGCATTTT
cdr3_length: 17; d_call: TRBD2; j_call: TRBJ2-1; clone_size: .; v_call: TRBV9; cdr3_aa: CASSGDGGTGSYNEQFF; cdr3_nt: TGTGCCAGCAGTGGAGACGGGGGGACGGGCTCCTACAATGAGCAGTTCTTC
cdr3_length: 15; d_call: .; j_call: TRBJ1-5; clone_size: .; v_call: TRBV7-9; cdr3_aa: CASSFSGGSNQPQHF; cdr3_nt: TGTGCCAGCAGCTTCTCCGGAGGAAGCAATCAGCCCCAGCATTTT
cdr3_length: 15; d_call: .; j_call: TRBJ2-5; clone_size: .; v_call: TRBV7-2; cdr3_aa: CASSPFRGGSETQYF; cdr3_nt: TGTGCCAGCAGCCCCTTCCGGGGAGGAAGTGAGACCCAGTACTTC
cdr3_length: 17; d_call: TRBD2; j_call: TRBJ2-7; clone_size: .; v_call: TRBV7-2; cdr3_aa: CASSLVPSGAIGSEQYF; cdr3_nt: TGTGCCAGCAGCTTAGTTCCTAGCGGGGCCATTGGCTCCGAGCAGTACTTC
cdr3_length: 14; d_call: TRBD1; j_call: TRBJ2-1; clone_size: few; v_call: TRBV6-6; cdr3_aa: CASRGQGAVNEQFF; cdr3_nt: TGTGCCAGCCGGGGACAGGGGGCCGTTAATGAGCAGTTCTTC
cdr3_length: 16; d_call: TRBD2; j_call: TRBJ2-5; clone_size: .; v_call: TRBV24-1; cdr3_aa: CATSDRTSGGQETQYF; cdr3_nt: TGTGCCACCAGTGACCGGACTAGCGGGGGACAAGAGACCCAGTACTTC
cdr3_length: 15; d_call: .; j_call: TRBJ1-6; clone_size: .; v_call: TRBV6-5; cdr3_aa: CASSYGRGYNSPLHF; cdr3_nt: TGTGCCAGCAGTTACGGCAGGGGCTATAATTCACCCCTCCACTTT
cdr3_length: 14; d_call: .; j_call: TRBJ2-7; clone_size: .; v_call: TRBV7-2; cdr3_aa: CASSLVRASDEQYF; cdr3_nt: TGTGCCAGCAGCTTAGTCCGGGCTAGCGACGAGCAGTACTTC
cdr3_length: 14; d_call: TRBD2; j_call: TRBJ2-3; clone_size: .; v_call: TRBV9; cdr3_aa: CASSTGGGTDTQYF; cdr3_nt: TGTGCCAGCAGCACCGGGGGGGGCACAGATACGCAGTATTTT
cdr3_length: 15; d_call: TRBD1; j_call: TRBJ1-2; clone_size: .; v_call: TRBV30; cdr3_aa: CAWSVGVGGDYGYTF; cdr3_nt: TGTGCCTGGAGTGTAGGGGTAGGGGGCGACTATGGCTACACCTTC
cdr3_length: 14; d_call: .; j_call: TRBJ2-7; clone_size: .; v_call: TRBV7-2; cdr3_aa: CASSVNRVSYEQYF; cdr3_nt: TGTGCCAGCAGCGTAAACAGGGTCTCCTACGAGCAGTACTTC
cdr3_length: 12; d_call: .; j_call: TRBJ1-4; clone_size: .; v_call: TRBV28; cdr3_aa: CASKEGNEKLFF; cdr3_nt: TGTGCCAGCAAGGAGGGGAATGAAAAACTGTTTTTT
cdr3_length: 13; d_call: .; j_call: TRBJ1-2; clone_size: .; v_call: TRBV29-1; cdr3_aa: CSVVERTNYGYTF; cdr3_nt: TGCAGCGTTGTTGAACGAACAAACTATGGCTACACCTTC
cdr3_length: 15; d_call: .; j_call: TRBJ1-5; clone_size: .; v_call: TRBV12-5; cdr3_aa: CASGSGQAGNQPQHF; cdr3_nt: TGTGCTAGTGGTTCTGGACAAGCTGGCAATCAGCCCCAGCATTTT
cdr3_length: 15; d_call: .; j_call: TRBJ1-2; clone_size: .; v_call: TRBV28; cdr3_aa: CASSLYGGLNYGYTF; cdr3_nt: TGTGCCAGCAGTTTATACGGGGGGCTTAACTATGGCTACACCTTC
cdr3_length: 16; d_call: .; j_call: TRBJ1-2; clone_size: .; v_call: TRBV7-9; cdr3_aa: CASTRTGGEANYGYTF; cdr3_nt: TGTGCCAGCACCCGAACGGGGGGCGAAGCTAACTATGGCTACACCTTC
cdr3_length: 14; d_call: TRBD1; j_call: TRBJ1-5; clone_size: .; v_call: TRBV28; cdr3_aa: CASREGQSNQPQHF; cdr3_nt: TGTGCCAGCAGGGAGGGACAGTCCAATCAGCCCCAGCATTTT
cdr3_length: 15; d_call: .; j_call: TRBJ2-3; clone_size: once; v_call: TRBV4-2; cdr3_aa: CASTAKRGGADTQYF; cdr3_nt: TGTGCCAGCACCGCCAAGAGGGGCGGGGCCGATACGCAGTATTTT
cdr3_length: 17; d_call: TRBD2; j_call: TRBJ2-3; clone_size: .; v_call: TRBV5-4; cdr3_aa: CASSSGLAGGLSDTQYF; cdr3_nt: TGTGCCAGCAGCTCTGGACTAGCGGGGGGGCTCTCAGATACGCAGTATTTT
cdr3_length: 14; d_call: .; j_call: TRBJ2-1; clone_size: few; v_call: TRBV5-4; cdr3_aa: CASSFFTQANEQFF; cdr3_nt: TGTGCCAGCAGCTTTTTCACCCAGGCCAATGAGCAGTTCTTC
cdr3_length: 15; d_call: .; j_call: TRBJ2-5; clone_size: .; v_call: TRBV24-1; cdr3_aa: CATSDAAAGQETQYF; cdr3_nt: TGTGCCACCAGTGACGCCGCAGCGGGCCAAGAGACCCAGTACTTC
cdr3_length: 15; d_call: TRBD1; j_call: TRBJ1-6; clone_size: few; v_call: TRBV2; cdr3_aa: CASSRQGADNSPLHF; cdr3_nt: TGTGCCAGCAGTCGACAGGGGGCCGATAATTCACCCCTCCACTTT
cdr3_length: 16; d_call: .; j_call: TRBJ2-7; clone_size: .; v_call: TRBV21-1; cdr3_aa: CASSIRPREVSYEQYF; cdr3_nt: TGTGCCAGCAGCATCCGCCCCAGGGAGGTGTCCTACGAGCAGTACTTC
cdr3_length: 13; d_call: .; j_call: TRBJ2-5; clone_size: .; v_call: TRBV19; cdr3_aa: CASSSTRTETQYF; cdr3_nt: TGTGCCAGTAGTTCTACTAGAACGGAGACCCAGTACTTC
cdr3_length: 13; d_call: .; j_call: TRBJ2-5; clone_size: .; v_call: TRBV19; cdr3_aa: CASAGQGQETQYF; cdr3_nt: TGTGCCAGTGCCGGGCAGGGTCAAGAGACCCAGTACTTC
cdr3_length: 15; d_call: TRBD1; j_call: TRBJ1-1; clone_size: .; v_call: TRBV4-2; cdr3_aa: CASSQDPDRDNEAFF; cdr3_nt: TGTGCCAGCAGCCAAGACCCTGACAGGGACAATGAAGCTTTCTTT
cdr3_length: 14; d_call: TRBD1; j_call: TRBJ1-1; clone_size: .; v_call: TRBV4-1; cdr3_aa: CASSQDGTADEAFF; cdr3_nt: TGCGCCAGCAGCCAAGATGGGACAGCCGACGAAGCTTTCTTT
cdr3_length: 15; d_call: .; j_call: TRBJ2-1; clone_size: .; v_call: TRBV11-2; cdr3_aa: CASSSKGFAYNEQFF; cdr3_nt: TGTGCCAGCAGCTCAAAGGGGTTTGCCTACAATGAGCAGTTCTTC
cdr3_length: 17; d_call: TRBD2; j_call: TRBJ2-2; clone_size: .; v_call: TRBV19; cdr3_aa: CASFRTSGRGRTGELFF; cdr3_nt: TGTGCCAGTTTCCGGACTAGCGGGAGGGGTCGGACCGGGGAGCTGTTTTTT
cdr3_length: 16; d_call: TRBD1; j_call: TRBJ2-5; clone_size: .; v_call: TRBV28; cdr3_aa: CATQGERVTYGETQYF; cdr3_nt: TGTGCCACCCAGGGGGAGAGGGTAACTTATGGAGAGACCCAGTACTTC
cdr3_length: 14; d_call: .; j_call: TRBJ2-3; clone_size: .; v_call: TRBV27; cdr3_aa: CASGPRSLPDTQYF; cdr3_nt: TGTGCCAGCGGGCCCCGATCCCTCCCAGATACGCAGTATTTT
cdr3_length: 14; d_call: .; j_call: TRBJ2-2; clone_size: once; v_call: TRBV28; cdr3_aa: CASSYRARGGELFF; cdr3_nt: TGTGCCAGCAGTTACAGGGCGAGGGGCGGGGAGCTGTTTTTT
cdr3_length: 14; d_call: TRBD2; j_call: TRBJ2-7; clone_size: .; v_call: TRBV27; cdr3_aa: CASSPGRGSGEQYF; cdr3_nt: TGTGCCAGCAGCCCTGGGAGGGGTTCGGGCGAGCAGTACTTC
cdr3_length: 12; d_call: .; j_call: TRBJ1-4; clone_size: .; v_call: TRBV5-4; cdr3_aa: CASTDGRGKLFF; cdr3_nt: TGTGCCAGCACAGATGGCAGGGGAAAACTGTTTTTT
cdr3_length: 13; d_call: .; j_call: TRBJ1-1; clone_size: .; v_call: TRBV19; cdr3_aa: CASSLGQNTEAFF; cdr3_nt: TGTGCCAGTAGTCTCGGACAGAACACTGAAGCTTTCTTT
cdr3_length: 13; d_call: .; j_call: TRBJ1-1; clone_size: .; v_call: TRBV2; cdr3_aa: CASGDTMNTEAFF; cdr3_nt: TGTGCCAGCGGGGACACCATGAACACTGAAGCTTTCTTT
cdr3_length: 13; d_call: TRBD2; j_call: TRBJ2-7; clone_size: .; v_call: TRBV19; cdr3_aa: CATKSGGAYEQYF; cdr3_nt: TGTGCCACCAAGAGCGGGGGCGCCTACGAGCAGTACTTC
cdr3_length: 15; d_call: .; j_call: TRBJ2-7; clone_size: .; v_call: TRBV6-2/TRBV6-3; cdr3_aa: CASSSGSYRSYEQYF; cdr3_nt: TGTGCCAGCAGTTCCGGGTCCTACCGTTCCTACGAGCAGTACTTC
cdr3_length: 11; d_call: .; j_call: TRBJ2-1; clone_size: .; v_call: TRBV27; cdr3_aa: CGSSLGDEQFF; cdr3_nt: TGTGGCAGCAGTTTGGGCGATGAGCAGTTCTTC
cdr3_length: 16; d_call: TRBD2; j_call: TRBJ2-3; clone_size: .; v_call: TRBV7-2; cdr3_aa: CASSLSAGGLVDTQYF; cdr3_nt: TGTGCCAGCAGCTTATCAGCGGGAGGGCTCGTCGATACGCAGTATTTT
cdr3_length: 16; d_call: TRBD2; j_call: TRBJ2-3; clone_size: .; v_call: TRBV19; cdr3_aa: CASRRTSGGTTDTQYF; cdr3_nt: TGTGCCAGTAGGCGTACTAGCGGGGGTACCACAGATACGCAGTATTTT
cdr3_length: 15; d_call: TRBD1; j_call: TRBJ1-6; clone_size: .; v_call: TRBV7-2; cdr3_aa: CASSRGQGQGSPLHF; cdr3_nt: TGTGCCAGCTCTAGAGGACAGGGTCAGGGTTCACCCCTCCACTTT